This is a list of T cell receptor beta chains from one sample in a study of PD-L1 blockade in urothelial cancer. Clones were sequenced by immunoSEQ multiplex PCR, and TCRdb holds only the in-frame ones, with some missing. The sample lists 87,000 or so clones, 80% to 85% occurring once. Material: PBMCs, obtained around atezolizumab (anti-PD-L1) treatment. These receptors originate from a man between 60 and 75 years old with urothelial cancer. CDR3s include the opening cysteine and the closing phenylalanine or tryptophan. D genes are given only for firm matches. Expanded clones are given a class, and other clones once, few, many or no size at all.

CDR3 DNA,CDR3 protein,D gene,J gene,clone size,V gene
TGTGCCTCCTCGGGCGGGGAAGGGGAGCAGTTCTTC,CASSGGEGEQFF,NA,TRBJ2-1,once,TRBV2
TGCGCCAGCAGCTGGGGTCGGACTAGCGGCATAACCGATGAGCAGTTCTTC,CASSWGRTSGITDEQFF,TRBD2,TRBJ2-1,once,TRBV5-1
TGTGCCAGCAGCTTAGGCGGGAGGGCAGATACGCAGTATTTT,CASSLGGRADTQYF,TRBD2,TRBJ2-3,NA,TRBV11-3
TGTGCCAGTAGTAGGGGGACAGGTTCGGCTTCCTATAATTCACCCCTCCACTTT,CASSRGTGSASYNSPLHF,TRBD1,TRBJ1-6,NA,TRBV19
TGTGCCAGCAGTGAATCGGGACTAGCATGGTACAATGAGCAGTTCTTC,CASSESGLAWYNEQFF,TRBD2,TRBJ2-1,NA,TRBV6-1
TGTGCCAGCAGACGAACAGGGGGTTCTAATGAAAAACTGTTTTTT,CASRRTGGSNEKLFF,TRBD1,TRBJ1-4,few,TRBV7-2
TGTGCCAGCAGTTACGGGGGAATGGATGGCTACACCTTC,CASSYGGMDGYTF,NA,TRBJ1-2,few,TRBV28
TGTGCCAGTAGTACAGGACAGGGGGCCCTCGAGCAGTACTTC,CASSTGQGALEQYF,TRBD1,TRBJ2-7,NA,TRBV19
TGTGCCAGCAGTGGCGGACAAACACTCTCCTACGAGCAGTACTTC,CASSGGQTLSYEQYF,NA,TRBJ2-7,NA,TRBV6-5
TGTGCCAGTAGTACCGGACAGGGGCTACGTAATTCACCCCTCCACTTT,CASSTGQGLRNSPLHF,TRBD1,TRBJ1-6,NA,TRBV19
TGTGCCAGCAGTTTATATTCGGGGGAACCTGGGGCCAACGTCCTGACTTTC,CASSLYSGEPGANVLTF,NA,TRBJ2-6,NA,TRBV27
TGTGCCAGTTCCCCGCGGGCCGGGGAGCTGTTTTTT,CASSPRAGELFF,NA,TRBJ2-2,once,TRBV6-1
TGTGCCACCAGCAACCGACGGGGAGATCAGCCCCAGCATTTT,CATSNRRGDQPQHF,NA,TRBJ1-5,NA,TRBV15
TGTGCCAGCAGCTTCGACTGGTCCACCGGGGAGCTGTTTTTT,CASSFDWSTGELFF,NA,TRBJ2-2,NA,TRBV7-2
TGTGCCAGTAGTTCGCCGGACAGGGGAGGAAACACCATATATTTT,CASSSPDRGGNTIYF,TRBD1,TRBJ1-3,once,TRBV19
TGTGCCAGCAGCTATACAGGGTACCAAGAGACCCAGTACTTC,CASSYTGYQETQYF,NA,TRBJ2-5,NA,TRBV7-9